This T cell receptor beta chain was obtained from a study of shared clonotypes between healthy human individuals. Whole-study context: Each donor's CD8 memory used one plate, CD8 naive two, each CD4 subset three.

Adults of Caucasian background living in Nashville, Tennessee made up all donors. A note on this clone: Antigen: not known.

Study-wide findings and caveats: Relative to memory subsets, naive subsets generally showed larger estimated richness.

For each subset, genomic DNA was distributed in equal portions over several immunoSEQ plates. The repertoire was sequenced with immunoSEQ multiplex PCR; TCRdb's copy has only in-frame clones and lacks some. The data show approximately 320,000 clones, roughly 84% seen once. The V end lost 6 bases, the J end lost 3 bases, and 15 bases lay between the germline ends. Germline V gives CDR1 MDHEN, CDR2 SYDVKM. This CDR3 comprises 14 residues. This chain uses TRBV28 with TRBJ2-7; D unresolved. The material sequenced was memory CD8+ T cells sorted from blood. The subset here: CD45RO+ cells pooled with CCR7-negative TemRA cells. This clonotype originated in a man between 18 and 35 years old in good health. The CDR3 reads CASSPRGGFYEQYF. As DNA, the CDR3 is TGTGCCAGCAGCCCGAGAGGCGGATTCTACGAGCAGTACTTC.